Below are 24 T cell receptor beta chains sequenced from a single sample in a study of cytomegalovirus exposure and HLA in healthy donors. PCR involved 60 Vbeta and 13 Jbeta primers. Produced via immunoSEQ multiplex PCR; TCRdb's table is partial and in-frame only. The sample includes a few hundred thousand clones, around 80% seen only once; the top ten take 15%. Sequenced input: PBMCs. These TCRs come from a man between 35 and 55 years old in good health and CMV-seronegative.

This clone turned up a few times. The chain has TRBV10-3 and TRBJ1-1, with TRBD1 as a possible D gene (6 bases). This CDR3 is 13 amino acids long. Deletions cut 3 bases from V and 3 bases from J, with 8 bases between. Germline CDR1 ENHRY, CDR2 SYGVKD. CDR3 coding DNA: TGTGCCATCAGTGACAGGGGAGACACTGAAGCTTTCTTT. It specifies CAISDRGDTEAFF.

This clone was seen only once. The genes are TRBV27 and TRBJ2-4; D possibly corresponds to TRBD2 (6 bases). V lost 1 base, J lost 5 bases, and 6 bases lay in between. The CDR3 extends over 13 amino acids. CDR1 MNHEY and CDR2 SMNVEV come from the germline V gene (reference sequence). The CDR3 spells CASSLWGENIQYF. In DNA form, the CDR3 reads TGTGCCAGCAGTTTATGGGGGGAAAACATTCAGTACTTC.

V and J are TRBV2 and TRBJ2-1; possible D gene TRBD1, 7 bases. CDR3 length: 15 amino acids. The germline V gene has CDR1 SNHLY and CDR2 FYNNEI. The CDR3 DNA is TGTGCAGGAAGCCGCAGGGGGGCATCGTACAATGAGCAGTTCTTC. It codes for CAGSRRGASYNEQFF. Based on the CDR3 plus reference TRBV2 and TRBJ2-1, the full variable domain is EPEVTQTPSHQVTQMGQEVILRCVPISNHLYFYWYRQILGQKVEFLVSFYNNEISEKSEIFDDQFSVERPDGSNFTLKIRSTKLEDSAMYFCAGSRRGASYNEQFFGPGTRLTVL.

This clone has more than one count but fewer than ten. The chain joins TRBV5-1 to TRBJ2-7; possibly TRBD2 for D (5 bases). CDR3 length: 13 residues. The ends were cut back, 3 bases at V and 3 bases at J, with 10 bases in the middle. Per the germline V gene, CDR1 is SGHRS and CDR2 is YFSETQ. This CDR3 is CASSSPSYYEQYF. The CDR3 nucleotides read TGCGCCAGCAGCTCGCCTAGCTACTACGAGCAGTACTTC.

The chain is built from TRBV5-8 and TRBJ2-5; maybe TRBD1 (6 bases). The CDR3 runs to 15 residues. CDR1 and CDR2 (germline): SGHTS, YDEGEE. Trimming took off 0 bases at V and 3 bases at J, with 12 bases between the two ends. CDR3 in DNA: TGTGCCAGCAGCTTGGGGCAGGGGACGAAAGAGACCCAGTACTTC. This encodes CASSLGQGTKETQYF.

The J gene is TRBJ2-7, the V gene TRBV9, with TRBD1 matching 8 bases. After removal of 0 bases from V and 4 bases from J, the junction contained 3 bases not matched to a gene. This CDR3 has 14 amino acids. Germline assignment: CDR1 SGDLS and CDR2 YYNGEE. The CDR3 spells CASSVVQGEYEQYF. The CDR3 region has the DNA TGTGCCAGCAGCGTAGTACAGGGGGAATACGAGCAGTACTTC.

V and J are TRBV6-1 and TRBJ2-5; TRBD1 aligns across 10 bases. V shed 7 bases, J shed 3 bases, and the junction held 5 bases outside the gene matches. The CDR3 has 14 amino acids. Germline-derived CDR1 and CDR2 are MNHNS and SASEGT. In DNA, the CDR3 is TGTGCCAGCACCCCCGGGACAGGGGAAGAGACCCAGTACTTC. Translation: CASTPGTGEETQYF.

The genes are TRBV5-1 and TRBJ2-3, with 14 bases aligning to TRBD2. The CDR3 contains 16 residues. J lost 3 bases, V lost 3 bases, and 3 bases had no gene match. The germline V gene encodes CDR1 SGHRS and CDR2 YFSETQ. The CDR3 here is CASSYGLAGGTDTQYF. CDR3 sequence (DNA): TGCGCCAGCAGCTATGGACTAGCGGGGGGTACAGATACGCAGTATTTT.

This clone appeared a single time. This sequence joins TRBV15 and TRBJ1-4; possible D gene TRBD1, 5 bases. Per germline, CDR1 LNHNV and CDR2 YYDKDF (reference sequence). The CDR3 loop spans 17 amino acids. V dropped 5 bases and J dropped 0 bases, with 16 bases sitting between them. In DNA, the CDR3 is TGTGCCACCAGCTCCTCCTTCGACAGAGCAACTAATGAAAAACTGTTTTTT. Amino acids: CATSSSFDRATNEKLFF. The whole variable domain, filled in from reference TRBV15 and TRBJ1-4, reads DAMVIQNPRYQVTQFGKPVTLSCSQTLNHNVMYWYQQKSSQAPKLLFHYYDKDFNNEADTPDNFQSRRPNTSFCFLDIRSPGLGDTAMYLCATSSSFDRATNEKLFFGSGTQLSVL.

V usage is TRBV5-1 and J usage is TRBJ2-1; 14 nucleotides line up with TRBD2. V shed 4 bases and J 3 bases; nucleotides not matched to a gene: 6. CDR1 and CDR2 from the germline V gene are SGHRS and YFSETQ. This CDR3 is built from 17 residues. This chain's CDR3 is CASSPGLAGEFYNEQFF. Written as DNA, the CDR3 is TGCGCCAGCAGCCCGGGACTAGCGGGGGAATTCTACAATGAGCAGTTCTTC.

The chain recombines TRBV5-4 with TRBJ2-7; TRBD2 matches 12 bases. Per the germline V gene, CDR1 is SGHNT and CDR2 is YYREEE (reference sequence). The V and J ends lost 6 bases and 3 bases, in that order; junction bases with no gene match: 7. The CDR3 runs to 15 residues. The CDR3 nucleotides are TGTGCCAGCACCCCGAGGACTAGCGGGGACTACGAGCAGTACTTC. This codes for CASTPRTSGDYEQYF.

V usage is TRBV5-1 and J usage is TRBJ2-3; 7 nucleotides match TRBD2. The CDR3 covers 16 residues. V lost 1 base and J lost 0; bases outside the gene matches: 5. Germline lookup yields CDR1 SGHRS and CDR2 YFSETQ. CDR3 sequence: CASSLQGGSSTDTQYF. CDR3 bases: TGCGCCAGCAGCTTGCAGGGCGGGAGCAGCACAGATACGCAGTATTTT.

The CDR3 reads CASSSVQGANTEAFF. CDR3 nucleotides: TGCGCCAGCAGCTCGGTACAGGGGGCTAACACTGAAGCTTTCTTT. This chain connects TRBV5-1 to TRBJ1-1; 9 bases match TRBD1. The trim removed 3 bases at V and 2 bases at J, leaving 5 bases unmatched. Germline CDR1 reads SGHRS; CDR2 reads YFSETQ. The CDR3 contains 15 residues.

This sequence joins TRBV10-1 and TRBJ1-5, with a weak D call TRBD1 (5 bases). This CDR3 is built from 18 residues. Trimming left V 4 bases short and J 2 bases short, with 21 bases between. From germline, CDR1 is WNHNN and CDR2 SYGVQD (reference sequence). CDR3 sequence: CASSGNPGDRRRNQPQHF. The CDR3 DNA sequence: TGCGCCAGCAGTGGGAACCCGGGGGACCGCCGCCGCAATCAGCCCCAGCATTTT.

The chain recombines TRBV6-5 with TRBJ2-3; TRBD2 agrees at 8 bases. Germline CDR1 and CDR2: MNHEY and SVGAGI. Losses at the gene ends were 10 bases for V and 1 base for J; bases not matched to a gene: 10. The CDR3 runs to 15 residues. This chain's CDR3 is CATRSLTSGTDTQYF. DNA for the CDR3: TGTGCCACCCGCTCCTTGACTAGCGGCACAGATACGCAGTATTTT.

The chain employs TRBV2 and TRBJ2-4, with D unresolved. The V end lost 3 bases, the J end lost 0 bases, and 12 bases lay between the germline ends. The CDR3 sequence is 16 residues long. Looked up from germline, CDR1 is SNHLY and CDR2 is FYNNEI. CDR3 sequence (DNA): TGTGCCAGCAGTGACCACCAGGTGTTAGCCAAAAACATTCAGTACTTC. This encodes CASSDHQVLAKNIQYF.

The rearrangement links TRBV27 to TRBJ1-5, with TRBD1 matching over 8 bases. CDR1 and CDR2 from the germline V gene are MNHEY and SMNVEV (reference sequence). This CDR3 is 19 amino acids long. After removal of 9 bases from V and 0 bases from J, the junction contained 19 bases not matched to a gene. For the CDR3, the DNA is TGTGCCAGGGAACAACCGGACAGGGCCCTAGGGCATAGCAATCAGCCCCAGCATTTT. It is translated as CAREQPDRALGHSNQPQHF.

This clone was seen only once. The V gene is TRBV29-1, the J gene TRBJ2-7, with TRBD2 matching over 7 bases. The CDR3 runs 13 residues. V lost 4 bases, J lost 2 bases, and 5 bases stayed unmatched. The germline V gene has CDR1 SQVTM and CDR2 ANQGSEA. The CDR3 bases are TGCAGCGTTGCCGCGGGAGTCACCTACGAGCAGTACTTC. Protein product: CSVAAGVTYEQYF.

This clone was seen a few times. The gene calls are TRBV4-1 and TRBJ2-1; a possible D gene is TRBD1 (5 bases). The V gene lost 4 bases and the J gene lost 8 bases, with 12 bases spanning the gap. The germline V gene has CDR1 MGHRA and CDR2 YSYEKL. This CDR3 region has 13 residues. DNA for the CDR3: TGCGCCAGCAGCCCGTCTAAAGGGGATGAGCAGTTCTTC. It yields the protein CASSPSKGDEQFF.

This clone was seen only once. The V and J genes are TRBV4-3 and TRBJ2-7; 8 nucleotides match TRBD2. This CDR3 spans 15 amino acids. V dropped 4 bases and J dropped 3; count of bases not matched to a gene: 8. Germline values: CDR1 LGHNA, CDR2 YSLEER. CDR3 coding DNA: TGCGCCAGCAGCCTCGGAAGCGGGGGATTCTACGAGCAGTACTTC. It is translated as CASSLGSGGFYEQYF.

The rearrangement uses TRBV6-5 and TRBJ2-7, with 9 bases aligning to TRBD2. Germline CDR1 reads MNHEY; CDR2 reads SVGAGI. This CDR3 has 14 amino acids. V lost 4 bases to trimming and J lost 2 bases; unmatched junction nucleotides: 3. The CDR3 nucleotides read TGTGCCAGCAGTTTGACTAGCGGTCCCTACGAGCAGTACTTC. Amino acid sequence: CASSLTSGPYEQYF.

This clone was seen a handful of times. The V gene is TRBV7-6, the J gene TRBJ2-7, with D possibly TRBD1 on 6 matching bases. Germline CDR1 reads SGHVS; CDR2 reads FNYEAQ. V was shortened by 5 bases and J by 7 bases, with 24 bases between the two germline ends. The CDR3 consists of 16 residues. The DNA of the CDR3 is TGTGCCAGCAGCGTTACCGGGGCATCCTGGCAGGGGGAGCAGTACTTC. Its translation is CASSVTGASWQGEQYF.

This chain connects TRBV2 to TRBJ2-5; 10 bases are shared with TRBD1. V was pared by 6 bases and J by 3 bases, with 1 base of the junction left unmatched. Germline V gives CDR1 SNHLY, CDR2 FYNNEI. This CDR3 has 13 amino acids. CDR3 nucleotide sequence: TGTGCCAGCAGGGGACAGGGGAAAGAGACCCAGTACTTC. Protein: CASRGQGKETQYF.

This clone was seen only once. CDR3 protein: CASSQGRAYEQYF. The CDR3 DNA sequence: TGCGCCAGCAGCCAAGGCAGGGCTTACGAGCAGTACTTC. The genes are TRBV4-1 and TRBJ2-7; possibly TRBD1 for D (5 bases). V lost 1 base, J lost 4 bases, and 8 bases lay in between. The CDR3 is 13 residues long. Looked up from germline, CDR1 is MGHRA and CDR2 is YSYEKL.